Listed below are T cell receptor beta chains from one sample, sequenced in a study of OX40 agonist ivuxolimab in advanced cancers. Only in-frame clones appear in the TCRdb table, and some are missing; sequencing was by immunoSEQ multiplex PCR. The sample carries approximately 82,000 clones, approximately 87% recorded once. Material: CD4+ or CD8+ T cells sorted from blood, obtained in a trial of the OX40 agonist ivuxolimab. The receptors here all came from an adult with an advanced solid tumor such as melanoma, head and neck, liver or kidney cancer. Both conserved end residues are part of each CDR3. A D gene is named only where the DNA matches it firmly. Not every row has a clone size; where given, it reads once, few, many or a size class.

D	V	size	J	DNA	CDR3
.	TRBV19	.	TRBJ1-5	TGTGCCAGTAGTATCGACGGGGGGAGGAATCAGCCCCAGCATTTT	CASSIDGGRNQPQHF
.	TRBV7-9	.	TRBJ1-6	TGTGCCAGCAGCCCGCGGGGCAGTGAGAATTCACCCCTCCACTTT	CASSPRGSENSPLHF
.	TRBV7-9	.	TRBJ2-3	TGTGCCAGCAGCTTCAGGGCGAGCACAGATACGCAGTATTTT	CASSFRASTDTQYF
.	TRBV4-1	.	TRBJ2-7	TGCGCCAGCAGCCAAGATAGACAGTACTCCTACGAGCAGTACTTC	CASSQDRQYSYEQYF
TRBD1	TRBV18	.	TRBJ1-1	TGTGCCAGCTCGTCGGGACAGGGGGGCGGAGACACTGAAGCTTTCTTT	CASSSGQGGGDTEAFF
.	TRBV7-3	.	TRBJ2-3	TGTGCCAGCAGCTTAGGGCAGAGCACAGATACGCAGTATTTT	CASSLGQSTDTQYF
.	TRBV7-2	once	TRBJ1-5	TGTGCCAGCAGCTTAATGTGGAATCAGCCCCAGCATTTT	CASSLMWNQPQHF
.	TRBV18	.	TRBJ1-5	TGTGCCAGCTCCCTCGGGACATCCGGCAATCAGCCCCAGCATTTT	CASSLGTSGNQPQHF
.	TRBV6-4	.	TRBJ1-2	TGTGCCAGCAGTGGACGGGGAGGTTTCTATGGCTACACCTTC	CASSGRGGFYGYTF
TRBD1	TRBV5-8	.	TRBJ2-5	TGTGCCAGCAGCTTGACAGGGGCCACCGTTGGGAACCAAGAGACCCAGTACTTC	CASSLTGATVGNQETQYF
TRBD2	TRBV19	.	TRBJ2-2	TGTGCCAGTAGTATAGATCCGGGGGGGACCGACACCGGGGAGCTGTTTTTT	CASSIDPGGTDTGELFF
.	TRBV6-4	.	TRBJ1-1	TGTGCCAGCAGTGCCCAGGGGCGCGACACTGAAGCTTTCTTT	CASSAQGRDTEAFF
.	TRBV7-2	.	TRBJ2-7	TGTGCCAGCAGCTTAGCGAGTCAGGCTTTCCACGAGCAGTACTTC	CASSLASQAFHEQYF
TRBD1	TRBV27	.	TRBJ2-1	TGTGCCAGCAGTCCACGGGGGACAGGGTTCGATGAGCAGTTCTTC	CASSPRGTGFDEQFF
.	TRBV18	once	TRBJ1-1	TGTGCCAGCTCACTTAGCCGGACGAACACTGAAGCTTTCTTT	CASSLSRTNTEAFF
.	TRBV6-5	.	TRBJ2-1	TGTGCCAGCAGTTCCGTCCGGGGTGAGCAGTTCTTC	CASSSVRGEQFF
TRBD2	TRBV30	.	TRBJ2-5	TGTGCCTGGAGCCTGCGGGGGGTAGAGACCCAGTACTTC	CAWSLRGVETQYF
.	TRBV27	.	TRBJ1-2	TGTGCCAGCAGTTTAAACAGGGCTCATGGCTACACCTTC	CASSLNRAHGYTF
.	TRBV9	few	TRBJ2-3	TGTGCCAGCAGCGCAGGGGTGAGGGCAGATACGCAGTATTTT	CASSAGVRADTQYF
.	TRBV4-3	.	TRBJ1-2	TGCGCCAGCAGCCAATTACACGGCTACCCCGCGGATGGCTACACCTTC	CASSQLHGYPADGYTF
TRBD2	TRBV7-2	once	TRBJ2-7	TGTGCCAGCAGCTCCTTAGGGACTAGCGGGGCCTACGAGCAGTACTTC	CASSSLGTSGAYEQYF
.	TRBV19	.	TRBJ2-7	TGTGCCAGTAGTACAGACCAGGTGGGCAGCTACGAGCAGTACTTC	CASSTDQVGSYEQYF
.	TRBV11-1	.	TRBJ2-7	TGTGCCAGCAACCATTGGGACAAGTCCTACGAGCAGTACTTC	CASNHWDKSYEQYF
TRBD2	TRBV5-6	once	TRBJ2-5	TGTGCCAGCAGCGCACCCGGGACTAGCGTCGGGACCCAGTACTTC	CASSAPGTSVGTQYF
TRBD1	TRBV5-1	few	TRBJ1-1	TGCGCCAGCAGCCTGGTGGGACAGAGTACTGAAGCTTTCTTT	CASSLVGQSTEAFF
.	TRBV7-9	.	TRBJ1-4	TGTGCCAGCAGCCCTGACAGTAGCCCGAATGAAAAACTGTTTTTT	CASSPDSSPNEKLFF
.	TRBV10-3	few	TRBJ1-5	TGTGCCATTCGGGGGCAGGTCAATCAGCCCCAGCATTTT	CAIRGQVNQPQHF
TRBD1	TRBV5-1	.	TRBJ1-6	TGCGCCAGCAGCTTGGCGACAGGGGGGCCATATAATTCACCCCTCCACTTT	CASSLATGGPYNSPLHF
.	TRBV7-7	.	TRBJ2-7	TGTGCTAGCAGCCCAGGGGGGGCCTACGAGCAGTACTTC	CASSPGGAYEQYF
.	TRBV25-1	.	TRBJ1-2	TGTGCCAGCAGTGAATTTGACTATGGCTACACCTTC	CASSEFDYGYTF
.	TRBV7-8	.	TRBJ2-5	TGTGCCAGCAGCTTGTCAGGGGCCGCCCTGTCCACCCAGTACTTC	CASSLSGAALSTQYF
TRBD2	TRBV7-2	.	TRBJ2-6	TGTGCCAGCAGCCTCCGTGGGACTAGCGGGATCTCGGGGGCCAACGTCCTGACTTTC	CASSLRGTSGISGANVLTF
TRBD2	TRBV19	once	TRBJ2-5	TGTGCCACCTCGAACGTACTAGCGGTACAAGAGACCCAGTACTTC	CATSNVLAVQETQYF
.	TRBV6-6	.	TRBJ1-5	TGTGCCAGCAGTTACTCCACCGACAGGCTTGGACAGCCCCAGCATTTT	CASSYSTDRLGQPQHF
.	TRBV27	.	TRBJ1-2	TGTGCCAGCGGTGATGGTCGTGGCTATGGCTACACCTTC	CASGDGRGYGYTF
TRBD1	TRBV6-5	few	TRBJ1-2	TGTGCCAGCAGTTACACTGGGACAGGAAACTATGGCTACACCTTC	CASSYTGTGNYGYTF
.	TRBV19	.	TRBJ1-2	TGTGCCAGTAGCCTCTGGAGGCCGACACGAACCTATGGCTACACCTTC	CASSLWRPTRTYGYTF
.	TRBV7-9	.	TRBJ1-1	TGTGCCAGCAGCTTGGCGCGGACGAACACTGAAGCTTTCTTT	CASSLARTNTEAFF
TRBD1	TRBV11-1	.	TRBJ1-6	TGTGCCAGCAGCCACAGAGCGGGACAGGGAGGTAGTCCCCTCCACTTT	CASSHRAGQGGSPLHF
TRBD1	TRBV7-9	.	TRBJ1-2	TGTGCCAGCAGCTTCCGCTGGGACAGAGATAACTATGGCTACACCTTC	CASSFRWDRDNYGYTF
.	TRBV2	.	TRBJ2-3	TGTGCCAGCAGTGAAGGGGGGTTTCTCACAGATACGCAGTATTTT	CASSEGGFLTDTQYF
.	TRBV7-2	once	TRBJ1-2	TGTGCCAGCAGCTTATACCCCCCTAGGTATGGCTACACCTTC	CASSLYPPRYGYTF
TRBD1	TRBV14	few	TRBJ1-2	TGTGCCAGCAGCCAAGATTGGACAGGGGGTGGCTACACCTTC	CASSQDWTGGGYTF
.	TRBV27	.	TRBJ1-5	TGTGCCAGCAGTTTATATCGGACGCAGCCCCAGCATTTT	CASSLYRTQPQHF
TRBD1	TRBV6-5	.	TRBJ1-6	TGTGCCAGCAAACCGGGACAGGCTAATTCACCCCTCCACTTT	CASKPGQANSPLHF
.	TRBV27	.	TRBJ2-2	TGTGCCAGCAGTTTGCCCCCCCGGGGAGATGGGACCGGGGAGCTGTTTTTT	CASSLPPRGDGTGELFF
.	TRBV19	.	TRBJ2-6	TGTGCCAGTAGTTTCCCTGGGGCCAACGTCCTGACTTTC	CASSFPGANVLTF
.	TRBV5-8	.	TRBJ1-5	TGTGCCAGCAGCCCCCGGGGAGGGGCGCGCAATCAGCCCCAGCATTTT	CASSPRGGARNQPQHF
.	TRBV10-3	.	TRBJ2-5	TGTGCCATCAGTGAGCAGGGAAAAGAGACCCAGTACTTC	CAISEQGKETQYF
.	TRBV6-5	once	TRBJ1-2	TGTGCCAGCAGTTCTCAAGGAGGGGACTATGGCTACACCTTC	CASSSQGGDYGYTF
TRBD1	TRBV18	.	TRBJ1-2	TGTGCCAGCTCACCCTCGGGACAGGGAAAAGTCTATGGCTACACCTTC	CASSPSGQGKVYGYTF
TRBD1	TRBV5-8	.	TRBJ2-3	TGTGCCAGCAGCTGGAGGACAGGGGGAAATACGCAGTATTTT	CASSWRTGGNTQYF
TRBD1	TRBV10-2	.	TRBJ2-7	TGCGCCAGCAGTTGGACAGGGTGGGACGAGCAGTACTTC	CASSWTGWDEQYF
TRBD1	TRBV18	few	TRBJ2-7	TGTGCCAGCTCCACGTCCAGGGGGCCTGAGGAGCAGTACTTC	CASSTSRGPEEQYF
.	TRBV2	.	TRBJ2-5	TGTGCCAGCATGGGGCAACACGGGGAGACCCAGTACTTC	CASMGQHGETQYF